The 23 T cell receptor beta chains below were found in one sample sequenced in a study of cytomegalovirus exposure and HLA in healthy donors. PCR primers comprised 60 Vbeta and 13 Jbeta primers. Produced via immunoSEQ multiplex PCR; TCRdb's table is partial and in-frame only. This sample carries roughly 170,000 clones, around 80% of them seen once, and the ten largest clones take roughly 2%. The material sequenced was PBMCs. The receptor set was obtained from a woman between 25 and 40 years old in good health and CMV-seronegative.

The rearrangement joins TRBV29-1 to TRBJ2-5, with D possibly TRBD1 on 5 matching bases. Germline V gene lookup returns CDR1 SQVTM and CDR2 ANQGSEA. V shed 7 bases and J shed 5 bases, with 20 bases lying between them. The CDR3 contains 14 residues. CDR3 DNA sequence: TGCAGCGGGGAAGGTGACAGCCCCTGGGAGACCCAGTACTTC. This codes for CSGEGDSPWETQYF.

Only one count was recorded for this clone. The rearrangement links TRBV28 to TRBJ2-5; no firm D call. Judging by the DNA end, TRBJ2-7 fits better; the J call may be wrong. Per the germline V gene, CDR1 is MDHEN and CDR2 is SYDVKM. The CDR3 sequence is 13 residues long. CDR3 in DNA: TGTGCCAGCCAGCCTAGTCCCACCTACGAGCAGTACTTC. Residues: CASQPSPTYEQYF.

CDR3 region: CSVEDPGYNEQFF. The CDR3 DNA follows: TGCAGCGTTGAAGATCCCGGGTACAATGAGCAGTTCTTC. The V call is TRBV29-1, the J call TRBJ2-1; unclear D gene. CDR1 and CDR2 (germline): SQVTM, ANQGSEA. V shed 0 bases and J shed 4 bases, with 7 bases lying between them. The CDR3 is made up of 13 amino acids.

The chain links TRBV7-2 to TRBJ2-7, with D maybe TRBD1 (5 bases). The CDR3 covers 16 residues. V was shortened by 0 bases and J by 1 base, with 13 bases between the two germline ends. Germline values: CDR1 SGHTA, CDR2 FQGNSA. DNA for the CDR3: TGTGCCAGCAGCTTAGCGAGCGACAGCCTTTCCTACGAGCAGTACTTC. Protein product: CASSLASDSLSYEQYF.

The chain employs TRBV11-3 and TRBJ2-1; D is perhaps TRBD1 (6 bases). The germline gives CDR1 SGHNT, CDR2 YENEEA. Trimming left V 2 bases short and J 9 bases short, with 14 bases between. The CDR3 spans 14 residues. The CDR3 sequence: CASSLTRGNTEQFF. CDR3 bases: TGTGCCAGCAGCTTAACCAGGGGAAATACTGAGCAGTTCTTC.

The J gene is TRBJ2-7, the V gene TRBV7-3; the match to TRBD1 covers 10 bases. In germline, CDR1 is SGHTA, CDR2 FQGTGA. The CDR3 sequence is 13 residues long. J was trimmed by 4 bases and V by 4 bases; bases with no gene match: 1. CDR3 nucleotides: TGTGCCAGCAGCTCGGACAGGGGGTACGAGCAGTACTTC. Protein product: CASSSDRGYEQYF. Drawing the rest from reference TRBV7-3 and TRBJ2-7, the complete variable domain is GAGVSQTPSNKVTEKGKYVELRCDPISGHTALYWYRQSLGQGPEFLIYFQGTGAADDSGLPNDRFFAVRPEGSVSTLKIQRTERGDSAVYLCASSSDRGYEQYFGPGTRLTVT.

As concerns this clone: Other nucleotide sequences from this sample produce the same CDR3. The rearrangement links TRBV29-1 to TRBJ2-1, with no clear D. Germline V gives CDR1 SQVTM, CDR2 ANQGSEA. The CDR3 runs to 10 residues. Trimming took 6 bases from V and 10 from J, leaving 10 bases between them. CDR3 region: CSVGVFEQFF. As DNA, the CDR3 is TGCAGCGTCGGAGTCTTCGAGCAGTTCTTC.

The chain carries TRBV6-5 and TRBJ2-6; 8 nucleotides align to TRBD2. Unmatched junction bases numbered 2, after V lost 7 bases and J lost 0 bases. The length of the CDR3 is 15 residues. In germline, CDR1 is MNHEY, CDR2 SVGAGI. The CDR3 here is CASKREGSGANVLTF. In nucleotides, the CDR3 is TGTGCCAGCAAACGGGAGGGCTCTGGGGCCAACGTCCTGACTTTC.

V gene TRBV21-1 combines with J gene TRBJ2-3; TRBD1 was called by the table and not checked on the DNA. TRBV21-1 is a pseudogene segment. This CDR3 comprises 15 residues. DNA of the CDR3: TGTGCCAGCAGCAAAGCGGGCAGTAGCACAGATACGCAGTATTTT. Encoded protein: CASSKAGSSTDTQYF.

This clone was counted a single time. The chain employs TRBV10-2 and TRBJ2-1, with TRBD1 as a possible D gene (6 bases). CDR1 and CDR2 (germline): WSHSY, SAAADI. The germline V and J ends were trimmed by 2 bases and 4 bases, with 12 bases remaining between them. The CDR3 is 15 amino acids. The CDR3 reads CASSEGPTGYNEQFF. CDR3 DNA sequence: TGCGCCAGCAGTGAGGGACCCACAGGGTACAATGAGCAGTTCTTC.

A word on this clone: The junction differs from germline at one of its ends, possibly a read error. The CDR3 protein is CASSVRSGANGLTF. In nucleotides, the CDR3 is TGTGCCAGCAGCGTAAGGTCTGGGGCCAACGGCCTGACTTTC. This chain uses TRBV9 with TRBJ2-6, with a tentative D call TRBD1 (5 bases). Per germline, CDR1 SGDLS and CDR2 YYNGEE. The CDR3 spans 14 residues.

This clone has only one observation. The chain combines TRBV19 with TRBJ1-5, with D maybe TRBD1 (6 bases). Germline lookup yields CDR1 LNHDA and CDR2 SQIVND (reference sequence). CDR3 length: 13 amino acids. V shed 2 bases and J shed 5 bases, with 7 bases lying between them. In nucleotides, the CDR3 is TGTGCCAGTAGTATACCAGGGGATCAGCCCCAGCATTTT. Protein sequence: CASSIPGDQPQHF.

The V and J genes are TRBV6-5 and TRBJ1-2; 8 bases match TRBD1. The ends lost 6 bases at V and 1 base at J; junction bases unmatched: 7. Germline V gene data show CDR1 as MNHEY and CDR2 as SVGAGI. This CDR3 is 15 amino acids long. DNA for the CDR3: TGTGCCAGCAGCCCGGGACAGGCTGTTAACTATGGCTACACCTTC. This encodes CASSPGQAVNYGYTF.

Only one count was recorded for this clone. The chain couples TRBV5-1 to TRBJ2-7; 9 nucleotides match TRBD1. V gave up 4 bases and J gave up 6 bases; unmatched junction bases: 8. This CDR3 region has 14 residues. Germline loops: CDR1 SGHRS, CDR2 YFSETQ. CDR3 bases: TGCGCCAGCAGCACCCCGGGACAGGGCATCGAGCAGTACTTC. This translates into CASSTPGQGIEQYF.

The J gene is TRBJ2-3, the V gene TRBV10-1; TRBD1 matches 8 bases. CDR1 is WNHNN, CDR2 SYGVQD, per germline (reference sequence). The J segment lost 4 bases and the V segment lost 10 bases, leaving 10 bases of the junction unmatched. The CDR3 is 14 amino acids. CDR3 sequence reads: CATGTGLVPDTQYF. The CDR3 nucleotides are TGCGCCACTGGGACAGGACTGGTGCCAGATACGCAGTATTTT.

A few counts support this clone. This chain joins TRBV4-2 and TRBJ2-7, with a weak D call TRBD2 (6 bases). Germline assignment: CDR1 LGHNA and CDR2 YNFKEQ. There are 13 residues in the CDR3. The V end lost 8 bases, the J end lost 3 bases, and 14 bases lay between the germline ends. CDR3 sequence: CASRQPGVYEQYF. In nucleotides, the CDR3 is TGTGCCAGCCGACAGCCGGGAGTCTACGAGCAGTACTTC.

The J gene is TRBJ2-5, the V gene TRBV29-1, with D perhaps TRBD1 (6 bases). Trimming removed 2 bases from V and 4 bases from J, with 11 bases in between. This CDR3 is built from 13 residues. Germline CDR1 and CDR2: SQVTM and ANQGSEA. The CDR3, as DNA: TGCAGCGTTGAACCAGGGGCGTTAGAGACCCAGTACTTC. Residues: CSVEPGALETQYF. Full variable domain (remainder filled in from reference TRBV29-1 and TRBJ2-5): SAVISQKPSRDICQRGTSLTIQCQVDSQVTMMFWYRQQPGQSLTLIATANQGSEATYESGFVIDKFPISRPNLTFSTLTVSNMSPEDSSIYLCSVEPGALETQYFGPGTRLLVL.

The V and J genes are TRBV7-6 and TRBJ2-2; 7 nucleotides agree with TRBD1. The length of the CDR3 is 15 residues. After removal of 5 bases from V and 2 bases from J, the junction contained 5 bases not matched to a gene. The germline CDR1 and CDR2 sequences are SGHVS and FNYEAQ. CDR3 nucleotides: TGTGCCAGCAGCCGAGGACAGGATAACACCGGGGAGCTGTTTTTT. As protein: CASSRGQDNTGELFF.

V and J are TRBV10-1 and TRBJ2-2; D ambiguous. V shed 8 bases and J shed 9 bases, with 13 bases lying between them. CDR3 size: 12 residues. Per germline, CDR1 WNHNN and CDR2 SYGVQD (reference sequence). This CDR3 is CASRKPSRELFF. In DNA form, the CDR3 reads TGCGCCAGCCGAAAACCGAGTCGGGAGCTGTTTTTT.

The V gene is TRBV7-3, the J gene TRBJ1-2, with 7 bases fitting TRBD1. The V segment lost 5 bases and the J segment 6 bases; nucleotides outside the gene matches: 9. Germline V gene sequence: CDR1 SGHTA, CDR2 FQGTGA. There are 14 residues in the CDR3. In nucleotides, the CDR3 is TGTGCCAGCAGCCCCTTAGCAGGGGGTCATGGCTACACCTTC. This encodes CASSPLAGGHGYTF.

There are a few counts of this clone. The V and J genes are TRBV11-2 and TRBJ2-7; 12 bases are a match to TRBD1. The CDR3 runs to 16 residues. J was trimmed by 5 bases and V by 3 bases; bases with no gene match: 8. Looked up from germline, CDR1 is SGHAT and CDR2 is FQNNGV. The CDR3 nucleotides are TGTGCCAGCAGCTTTCTTCCGGGACAGGGGGCCCACGAGCAGTACTTC. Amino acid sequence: CASSFLPGQGAHEQYF.

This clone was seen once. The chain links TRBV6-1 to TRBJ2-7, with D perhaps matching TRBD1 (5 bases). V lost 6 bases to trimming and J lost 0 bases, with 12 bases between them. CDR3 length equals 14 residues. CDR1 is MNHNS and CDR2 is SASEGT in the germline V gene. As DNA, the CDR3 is TGTGCCAGCAGGACAGCTCCCGACTCCTACGAGCAGTACTTC. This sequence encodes CASRTAPDSYEQYF.

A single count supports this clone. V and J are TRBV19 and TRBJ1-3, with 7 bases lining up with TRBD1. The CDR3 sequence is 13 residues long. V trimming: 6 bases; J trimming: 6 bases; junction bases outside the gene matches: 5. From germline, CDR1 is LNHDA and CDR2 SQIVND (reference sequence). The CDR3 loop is CASRRQGENTIYF. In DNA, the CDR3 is TGTGCCAGTAGGAGACAGGGCGAAAACACCATATATTTT.